The 28 T cell receptor beta chains given below trace back to one sample, sequenced in a study of blood T cells in healthy people across ages. It was with a sample-barcoded 5' primer and a J-beta primer mix that a second PCR of about 6 to 12 cycles was run. TCRdb reprocessed the 5' RACE reads with MiXCR, giving one entry per CDR3 protein. In the table there are hundreds of thousands of distinct CDR3 sequences, 40% to 45% of which are singletons. Material: blood. The receptors derive from a man older than 75 in good health.

This clonotype showed up just a few times. V is TRBV6-5 and J is TRBJ2-5, with 10 bases that match TRBD2. Losses at the gene ends were 4 bases for V and 2 bases for J; bases not matched to a gene: 4. The CDR3 length is 15 residues. Germline V gives CDR1 MNHEY, CDR2 SVGAGI. The chain's CDR3 is CASSFASGGQETQYF. The CDR3 bases are TGTGCCAGCAGTTTTGCTAGCGGGGGACAAGAGACCCAGTACTTC.

The chain joins TRBV11-1 to TRBJ2-1, with a weak D call TRBD1 (5 bases). This CDR3 comprises 15 residues. The germline CDR1 and CDR2 sequences are SGHAT and FQDESV (reference sequence). Trimming stripped 1 base from V and 1 base from J, with 8 bases between. CDR3 residues: CASSLGTKSYNEQFF. The CDR3 DNA is TGTGCCAGCAGCTTAGGGACAAAGTCCTACAATGAGCAGTTCTTC. Based on the CDR3 plus reference TRBV11-1 and TRBJ2-1, the full variable domain is EAEVAQSPRYKITEKSQAVAFWCDPISGHATLYWYRQILGQGPELLVQFQDESVVDDSQLPKDRFSAERLKGVDSTLKIQPAELGDSAMYLCASSLGTKSYNEQFFGPGTRLTVL.

This chain uses TRBV6-5 with TRBJ2-1; 14 positions match TRBD2. Germline V gene data show CDR1 as MNHEY and CDR2 as SVGAGI. The CDR3 runs to 16 residues. The trim removed 7 bases at V and 7 bases at J, leaving 9 bases unmatched. The CDR3 loop is CASTYGTSGSKNEQFF. The CDR3 nucleotides read TGTGCCAGCACCTACGGGACTAGCGGGAGTAAGAATGAGCAGTTCTTC.

V gene TRBV14 combines with J gene TRBJ2-3; TRBD1 or TRBD2 may be the D gene (5 bases each). CDR1 and CDR2 (germline): SGHDN, FVKESK. This CDR3 spans 16 amino acids. Trimming took off 2 bases at V and 3 bases at J, with 15 bases between the two ends. CDR3 in DNA: TGTGCCAGCAGCCAATGGGGACGGCGGCAGACAGATACGCAGTATTTT. It translates to CASSQWGRRQTDTQYF.

This clonotype occurred a few times. The chain employs TRBV10-3 and TRBJ1-5; D unresolved. Per the germline V gene, CDR1 is ENHRY and CDR2 is SYGVKD. The CDR3 has 13 amino acids. Trimming cost V 5 bases and J 3 bases, with 8 bases left between them. The CDR3 DNA follows: TGTGCCATCAGTCCAGGATACAATCAGCCCCAGCATTTT. This codes for CAISPGYNQPQHF.

The J gene is TRBJ2-4, the V gene TRBV7-8, with 9 bases identical to TRBD1. Matching the DNA end better, TRBJ2-7 makes the J call doubtful. Germline V gives CDR1 SGHVS, CDR2 FQNEAQ. This CDR3 has 15 amino acids. Written as DNA, the CDR3 is TGTGCCAGCAGCGCACTCCGGGGGACAGGGATCGAGCAGTACTTC. The encoded protein is CASSALRGTGIEQYF.

This clonotype was counted a few times. The chain employs TRBV28 and TRBJ2-6, with D possibly being TRBD1 (6 bases). The CDR3 is 18 residues long. Trimming pared 3 bases from V and 0 bases from J, leaving 15 bases between. The germline V gene encodes CDR1 MDHEN and CDR2 SYDVKM. CDR3 amino acids: CASSFGGATSSGANVLTF. DNA for the CDR3: TGTGCCAGCAGTTTTGGGGGCGCGACAAGCTCTGGGGCCAACGTCCTGACTTTC.

The rearrangement joins TRBV5-1 to TRBJ2-7; possible D gene TRBD1, 6 bases. Per germline, CDR1 SGHRS and CDR2 YFSETQ. The CDR3 consists of 13 residues. Trimming took off 4 bases at V and 3 bases at J, with 11 bases between the two ends. CDR3 sequence (DNA): TGCGCCAGCAGCGGGGAACAGGGCTACGAGCAGTACTTC. This gives the protein CASSGEQGYEQYF.

The gene calls are TRBV28 and TRBJ2-3; possibly TRBD1 for D (5 bases). Germline assignment: CDR1 MDHEN and CDR2 SYDVKM. The CDR3 contains 15 residues. Trimming took off 2 bases at V and 2 bases at J, with 11 bases between the two ends. The chain's CDR3 is CASSLTGPATDTQYF. As DNA, the CDR3 is TGTGCCAGCAGTTTAACAGGACCGGCCACAGATACGCAGTATTTT.

The table lists this clonotype with a few counts. The rearrangement uses TRBV7-9 and TRBJ2-3; TRBD2 might be the D (6 bases). The V and J ends lost 5 bases and 0 bases respectively, with 15 bases between them. Germline loops: CDR1 SEHNR, CDR2 FQNEAQ (reference sequence). The CDR3 extends over 16 amino acids. CDR3 region: CASSAGREQSTDTQYF. The DNA of the CDR3 is TGTGCCAGCAGCGCGGGACGGGAGCAAAGCACAGATACGCAGTATTTT.

A remark on this clonotype: This clone may be a read error of a much larger clone one base away. V and J are TRBV6-2 or TRBV6-3 and TRBJ2-2; no definite D call. CDR3 length equals 15 residues. The germline CDR1 and CDR2 sequences are MNHEY and SVGEGT. The germline V and J ends were trimmed by 5 bases and 1 base, with 11 bases remaining between them. This CDR3 is CASSLAGWNTGELFF. CDR3 in DNA: TGTGCCAGCAGTCTGGCAGGTTGGAACACCGGGGAGCTGTTTTTT.

The V and J genes are TRBV6-5 and TRBJ2-7; D might be TRBD1 (5 bases). V lost 6 bases to trimming and J lost 6 bases, with 9 bases between them. CDR1 MNHEY and CDR2 SVGAGI come from the germline V gene. This CDR3 has 11 residues. As DNA, the CDR3 is TGTGCCAGCAGAAGACAGAGCGAGCAGTACTTC. This sequence encodes CASRRQSEQYF.

This clonotype has only a few counts. The CDR3 sequence: CASRPRGLSSYNSPLHF. Written as DNA, the CDR3 is TGTGCCAGCAGGCCCAGGGGGCTAAGCTCCTATAATTCACCCCTCCACTTT. This rearrangement joins TRBV2 to TRBJ1-6; 8 nucleotides align to TRBD1. CDR1 SNHLY and CDR2 FYNNEI come from the germline V gene. This CDR3 region has 17 residues. Trimming cost V 6 bases and J 0 bases; bases outside gene matches: 7.

This clonotype was observed a handful of times. The rearrangement uses TRBV6-1 and TRBJ2-5; D unclear. The V gene's germline CDR1 is MNHNS and CDR2 SASEGT. V was clipped by 8 bases and J by 11 bases, with 18 bases between them. The CDR3 is 12 residues long. CDR3 sequence reads: CASRHTSEEQYF. The CDR3 region has the DNA TGTGCCAGCCGACATACCTCGGAAGAGCAGTACTTC.

The chain joins TRBV10-3 to TRBJ2-7; D is perhaps TRBD2 (5 bases). Trimming pared 11 bases from V and 3 bases from J, leaving 11 bases between. This CDR3 contains 11 residues. The germline gives CDR1 ENHRY, CDR2 SYGVKD. CDR3 sequence reads: CACSRDYEQYF. Written as DNA, the CDR3 is TGTGCCTGTTCTCGGGACTACGAGCAGTACTTC.

This clonotype has a handful of counts. The CDR3 region has the DNA TGTGCCAGCTCACCCGGGCGGCAGGGGACCTATGGCTACACCTTC. Translated, it gives CASSPGRQGTYGYTF. The chain has TRBV18 and TRBJ1-2, with a possible D match to TRBD1 (6 bases). The length of the CDR3 is 15 residues. V dropped 3 bases and J dropped 4 bases, with 15 bases sitting between them. Germline CDR1 reads KGHSH; CDR2 reads LQKENI.

This chain links TRBV4-2 with TRBJ1-2, with 7 positions matching TRBD1. The CDR3 covers 16 residues. The V segment lost 2 bases and the J segment 6 bases; nucleotides outside the gene matches: 12. The germline V gene has CDR1 LGHNA and CDR2 YNFKEQ. The CDR3 reads CASSQPGQGGGNGYTF. In nucleotides, the CDR3 is TGTGCCAGCAGCCAACCCGGACAAGGGGGCGGTAATGGCTACACCTTC.

The chain has TRBV7-9 and TRBJ2-4; 10 positions agree with TRBD1. The CDR3 consists of 15 residues. V dropped 5 bases and J dropped 6; count of bases not matched to a gene: 7. Germline assignment: CDR1 SEHNR and CDR2 FQNEAQ (reference sequence). CDR3 bases: TGTGCCAGCAGCCCTAGGGACAGGGGAACAAACATTCAGTACTTC. It yields the protein CASSPRDRGTNIQYF.

This chain joins TRBV4-2 and TRBJ2-7; TRBD2 matches 15 bases. Germline values: CDR1 LGHNA, CDR2 YNFKEQ. The V gene end was trimmed by 3 bases and the J gene end by 6 bases; junction bases not matched to a gene: 21. The CDR3 length is 21 residues. DNA for the CDR3: TGTGCCAGCAGCCACGTTAAGGGGACTGGACTAGCGGGAGGGCTTAGTAGCGAGCAGTACTTC. Translation gives CASSHVKGTGLAGGLSSEQYF.

V is TRBV15 and J is TRBJ2-7, with a weak D call TRBD2 (6 bases). Germline CDR1 reads LNHNV; CDR2 reads YYDKDF (reference sequence). With 5 bases removed from V and 7 bases from J, the gap between germline ends came to 27 bases. This CDR3 is 17 amino acids long. This CDR3 is CATSLNRGAGRSNEQYF. Here the CDR3 DNA reads TGTGCCACCAGCTTAAACCGCGGGGCCGGGAGAAGCAATGAGCAGTACTTC.

This clonotype was seen only a few times. V usage is TRBV15 and J usage is TRBJ2-5; 8 positions match TRBD1. V dropped 0 bases and J dropped 4; count of bases not matched to a gene: 7. The CDR3 extends over 16 amino acids. CDR1 LNHNV and CDR2 YYDKDF come from the germline V gene (reference sequence). The DNA of the CDR3 is TGTGCCACCAGCAGAGATCAGGGGGCAGGGGTAGAGACCCAGTACTTC. It is translated as CATSRDQGAGVETQYF. Filled out from reference TRBV15 and TRBJ2-5, the complete variable domain reads DAMVIQNPRYQVTQFGKPVTLSCSQTLNHNVMYWYQQKSSQAPKLLFHYYDKDFNNEADTPDNFQSRRPNTSFCFLDIRSPGLGDTAMYLCATSRDQGAGVETQYFGPGTRLLVL.

This clonotype was counted a few times. The chain combines TRBV29-1 with TRBJ1-1; possibly TRBD1 for D (5 bases). The CDR3 is 15 residues long. Germline CDR1 SQVTM, CDR2 ANQGSEA. V dropped 1 base and J dropped 1 base, with 13 bases sitting between them. The CDR3 here is CSVEGPGGGNTEAFF. CDR3 DNA: TGCAGCGTTGAAGGCCCGGGTGGGGGGAACACTGAAGCTTTCTTT.

This clonotype was counted a few times. V is TRBV2 and J is TRBJ1-4; D may be TRBD1 (5 bases). V was trimmed by 6 bases and J by 1 base, leaving 12 bases between them. In germline, CDR1 is SNHLY, CDR2 FYNNEI. This CDR3 has 15 residues. DNA for the CDR3: TGTGCCAGCAGCCTTACAGGTCGAACTAATGAAAAACTGTTTTTT. Translation: CASSLTGRTNEKLFF.

This clonotype was recorded a few times. A much larger clone differs from this one at a single base, so this may be a read error. The genes are TRBV29-1 and TRBJ2-1, with D perhaps assigned TRBD1 or TRBD2 (5 bases each). The J call may be incorrect, as the DNA end agrees better with TRBJ2-7. The CDR3 is 12 amino acids. The germline V gene has CDR1 SQVTM and CDR2 ANQGSEA. The CDR3 protein is CSVGPKPNEQYF. CDR3 nucleotides: TGCAGCGTGGGACCAAAGCCCAATGAGCAGTACTTC.

The chain combines TRBV20-1 with TRBJ2-7, with D perhaps TRBD1 (6 bases). Germline CDR1 and CDR2: DFQATT and SNEGSKA (reference sequence). There are 14 residues in the CDR3. The ends were cut back, 2 bases at V and 1 base at J, with 12 bases in the middle. The CDR3 DNA reads TGCAGTGCTAGACGCGACAGGACTTCCTACGAGCAGTACTTC. It translates to CSARRDRTSYEQYF.

The chain uses TRBV7-2 and TRBJ1-5; maybe TRBD1 (5 bases). The V end lost 5 bases, the J end lost 2 bases, and 13 bases lay between the germline ends. The germline gives CDR1 SGHTA, CDR2 FQGNSA. The CDR3 has 15 amino acids. DNA for the CDR3: TGTGCCAGCAGCCCACAGGCGATCGGCAATCAGCCCCAGCATTTT. The encoded protein is CASSPQAIGNQPQHF. The entire variable domain, with the rest obtained from reference TRBV7-2 and TRBJ1-5, is as follows: GAGVSQSPSNKVTEKGKDVELRCDPISGHTALYWYRQSLGQGLEFLIYFQGNSAPDKSGLPSDRFSAERTGGSVSTLTIQRTQQEDSAVYLCASSPQAIGNQPQHFGDGTRLSIL.

The V gene is TRBV20-1, the J gene TRBJ1-1; 8 nucleotides match TRBD1. The CDR3 is 12 amino acids. Germline V gene data show CDR1 as DFQATT and CDR2 as SNEGSKA (reference sequence). Trimming at V came to 6 bases and at J to 4 bases, leaving 4 bases not matched to a gene. CDR3 loop: CSAPQGATEAFF. CDR3 nucleotides: TGCAGTGCCCCTCAGGGGGCCACTGAAGCTTTCTTT.

A few counts support this clonotype. The chain carries TRBV27 and TRBJ2-1; the D gene is possibly TRBD1 (5 bases). The CDR3 runs 18 residues. The ends were cut back, 2 bases at V and 8 bases at J, with 25 bases in the middle. Germline V gene data show CDR1 as MNHEY and CDR2 as SMNVEV (reference sequence). The CDR3 sequence is CASSLGLGQRKPLDEQFF. For the CDR3, the DNA is TGTGCCAGCAGTTTAGGTTTGGGGCAACGTAAACCCCTGGATGAGCAGTTCTTC.